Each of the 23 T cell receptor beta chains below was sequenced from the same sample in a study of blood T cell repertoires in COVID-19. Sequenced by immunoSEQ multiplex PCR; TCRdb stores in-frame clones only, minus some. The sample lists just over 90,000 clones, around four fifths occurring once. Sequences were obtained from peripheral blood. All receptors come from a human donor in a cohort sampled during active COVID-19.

The CDR3 sequence: CSARQGTNTGELFF. CDR3 DNA: TGCAGCGCCCGACAGGGGACGAACACCGGGGAGCTGTTTTTT. The genes are TRBV29-1 and TRBJ2-2, with TRBD1 matching over 8 bases. The CDR3 length is 14 residues. The junction had 4 bases not matched to a gene; V was cut back by 7 bases and J by 0 bases. The germline V gene has CDR1 SQVTM and CDR2 ANQGSEA.

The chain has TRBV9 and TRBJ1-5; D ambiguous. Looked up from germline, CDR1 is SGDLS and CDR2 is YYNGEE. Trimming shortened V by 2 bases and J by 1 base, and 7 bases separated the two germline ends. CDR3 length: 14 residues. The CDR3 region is CASSVSRSNQPQHF. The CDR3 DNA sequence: TGTGCCAGCAGCGTCTCCAGAAGCAATCAGCCCCAGCATTTT.

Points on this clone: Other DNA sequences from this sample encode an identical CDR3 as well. The CDR3 DNA reads TGCAGTGCTAGTCTTTATAGCAATCAGCCCCAGCATTTT. This codes for CSASLYSNQPQHF. The gene calls are TRBV20-1 and TRBJ1-5; D is uncertain. Trimming pared 3 bases from V and 0 bases from J, leaving 6 bases between. The CDR3 spans 13 residues. The germline CDR1 and CDR2 sequences are DFQATT and SNEGSKA (reference sequence).

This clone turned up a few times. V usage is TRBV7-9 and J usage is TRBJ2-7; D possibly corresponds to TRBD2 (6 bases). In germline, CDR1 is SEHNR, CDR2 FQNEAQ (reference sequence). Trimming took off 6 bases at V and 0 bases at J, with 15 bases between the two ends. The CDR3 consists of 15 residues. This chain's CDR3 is CASSHSGPSSYEQYF. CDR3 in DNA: TGTGCCAGCAGTCACAGCGGGCCGAGCTCCTACGAGCAGTACTTC.

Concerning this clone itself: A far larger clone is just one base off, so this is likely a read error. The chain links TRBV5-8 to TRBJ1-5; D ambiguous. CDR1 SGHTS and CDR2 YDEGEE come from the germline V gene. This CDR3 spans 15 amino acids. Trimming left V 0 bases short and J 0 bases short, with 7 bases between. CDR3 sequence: CASSLDGYSNQPQHF. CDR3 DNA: TGTGCCAGCAGCTTGGACGGGTATAGCAATCAGCCCCAGCATTTT.

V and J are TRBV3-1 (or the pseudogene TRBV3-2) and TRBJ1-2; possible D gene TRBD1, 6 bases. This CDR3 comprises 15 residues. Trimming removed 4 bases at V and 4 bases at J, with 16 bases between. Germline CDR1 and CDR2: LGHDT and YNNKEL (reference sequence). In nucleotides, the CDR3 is TGTGCCAGCAGCCCAGACGGGGGGCATAGCTATGGCTACACCTTC. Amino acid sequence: CASSPDGGHSYGYTF.

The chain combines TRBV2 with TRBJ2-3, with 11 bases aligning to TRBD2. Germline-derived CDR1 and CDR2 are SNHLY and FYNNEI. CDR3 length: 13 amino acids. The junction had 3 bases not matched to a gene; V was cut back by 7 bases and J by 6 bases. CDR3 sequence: CASTSGRRDTQYF. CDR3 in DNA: TGTGCCAGCACTAGCGGGAGGCGGGATACGCAGTATTTT.

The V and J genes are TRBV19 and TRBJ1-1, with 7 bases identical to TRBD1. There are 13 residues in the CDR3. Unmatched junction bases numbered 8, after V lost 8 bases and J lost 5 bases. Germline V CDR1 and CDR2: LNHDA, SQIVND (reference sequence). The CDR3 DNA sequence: TGTGCCAGTGTGGGACAGACAGTAACTGAAGCTTTCTTT. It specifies CASVGQTVTEAFF.

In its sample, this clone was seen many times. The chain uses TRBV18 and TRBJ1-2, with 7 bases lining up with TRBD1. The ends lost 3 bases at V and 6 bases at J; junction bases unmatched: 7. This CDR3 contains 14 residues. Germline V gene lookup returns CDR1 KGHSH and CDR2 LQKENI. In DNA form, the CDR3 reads TGTGCCAGCTCACCGGGTGGGACAGACAATGGCTACACCTTC. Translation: CASSPGGTDNGYTF.

CDR3 amino acids: CASSGRTGVSVRNIQYF. The CDR3 DNA reads as TGTGCCAGCAGTGGACGGACAGGGGTTTCTGTTAGAAACATTCAGTACTTC. The J gene is TRBJ2-4, the V gene TRBV2; 9 nucleotides line up with TRBD1. Germline loops: CDR1 SNHLY, CDR2 FYNNEI. The trim removed 4 bases at V and 6 bases at J, leaving 13 bases unmatched. CDR3 length equals 17 residues. Full variable domain (rest looked up from reference TRBV2 and TRBJ2-4): EPEVTQTPSHQVTQMGQEVILRCVPISNHLYFYWYRQILGQKVEFLVSFYNNEISEKSEIFDDQFSVERPDGSNFTLKIRSTKLEDSAMYFCASSGRTGVSVRNIQYFGAGTRLSVL.

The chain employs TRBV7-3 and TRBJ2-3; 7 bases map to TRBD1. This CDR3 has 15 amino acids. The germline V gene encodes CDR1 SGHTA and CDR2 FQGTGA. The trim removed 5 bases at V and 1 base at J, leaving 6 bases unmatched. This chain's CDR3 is CASSPLGTGTDTQYF. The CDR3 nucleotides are TGTGCCAGCAGCCCTCTGGGGACAGGCACAGATACGCAGTATTTT.

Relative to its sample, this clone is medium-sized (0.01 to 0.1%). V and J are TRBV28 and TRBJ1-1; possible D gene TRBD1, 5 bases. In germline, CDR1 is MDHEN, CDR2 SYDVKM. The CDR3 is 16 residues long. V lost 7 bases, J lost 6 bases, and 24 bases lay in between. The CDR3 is CASTPRRRAGIAEAFF. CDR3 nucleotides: TGTGCCAGCACCCCTAGGAGACGAGCAGGGATCGCTGAAGCTTTCTTT.

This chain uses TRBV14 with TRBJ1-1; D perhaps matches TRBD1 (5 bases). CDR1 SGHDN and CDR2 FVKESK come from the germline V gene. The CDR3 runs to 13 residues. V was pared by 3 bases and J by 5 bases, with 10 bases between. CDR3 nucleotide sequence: TGTGCCAGCAGCCAGGGTCAGGGAACTGAAGCTTTCTTT. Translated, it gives CASSQGQGTEAFF.

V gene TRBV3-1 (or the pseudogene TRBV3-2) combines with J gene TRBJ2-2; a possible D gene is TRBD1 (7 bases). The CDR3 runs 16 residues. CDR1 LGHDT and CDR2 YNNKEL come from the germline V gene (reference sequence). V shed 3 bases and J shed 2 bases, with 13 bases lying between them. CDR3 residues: CASSHDQGGNTGELFF. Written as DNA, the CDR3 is TGTGCCAGCAGCCATGATCAGGGGGGTAACACCGGGGAGCTGTTTTTT.

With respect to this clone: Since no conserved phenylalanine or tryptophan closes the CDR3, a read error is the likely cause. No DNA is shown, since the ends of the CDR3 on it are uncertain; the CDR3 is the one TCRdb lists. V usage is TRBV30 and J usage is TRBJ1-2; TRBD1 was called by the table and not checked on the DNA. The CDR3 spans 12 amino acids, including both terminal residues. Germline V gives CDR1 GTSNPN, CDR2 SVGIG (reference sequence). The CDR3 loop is CAWSVQYSQKIL.

CDR3 residues: CASSNGQMSSYEQYF. Here the CDR3 DNA reads TGTGCCAGTAGTAACGGACAAATGTCCTCCTACGAGCAGTACTTC. The V gene is TRBV19, the J gene TRBJ2-7; tentatively, D is TRBD1 (5 bases). Germline-derived CDR1 and CDR2 are LNHDA and SQIVND (reference sequence). V lost 4 bases and J lost 0, with 13 bases in between. This CDR3 contains 15 residues.

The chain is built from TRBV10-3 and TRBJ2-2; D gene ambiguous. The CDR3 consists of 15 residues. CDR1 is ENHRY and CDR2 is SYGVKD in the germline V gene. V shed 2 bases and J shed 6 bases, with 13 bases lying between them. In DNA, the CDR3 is TGTGCCATCAGTGAGCCTAGGCAAACCCCCGGGGAGCTGTTTTTT. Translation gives CAISEPRQTPGELFF.

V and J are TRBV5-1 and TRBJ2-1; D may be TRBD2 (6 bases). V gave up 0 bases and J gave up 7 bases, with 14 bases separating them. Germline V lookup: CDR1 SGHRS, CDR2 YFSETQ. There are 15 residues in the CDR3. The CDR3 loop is CASSLVRGGRNEQFF. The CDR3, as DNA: TGCGCCAGCAGCTTGGTGCGGGGCGGGCGAAATGAGCAGTTCTTC.

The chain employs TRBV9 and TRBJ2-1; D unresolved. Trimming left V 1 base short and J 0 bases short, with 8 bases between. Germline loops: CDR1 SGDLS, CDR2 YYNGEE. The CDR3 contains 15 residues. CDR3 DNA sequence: TGTGCCAGCAGCGTAAGCTCCGTCTCCTACAATGAGCAGTTCTTC. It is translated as CASSVSSVSYNEQFF.

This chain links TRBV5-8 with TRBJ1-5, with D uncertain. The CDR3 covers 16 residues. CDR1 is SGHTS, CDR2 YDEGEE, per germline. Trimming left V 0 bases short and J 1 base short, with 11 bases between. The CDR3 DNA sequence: TGTGCCAGCAGCTTGGGCCGGGTTTCAAGCAATCAGCCCCAGCATTTT. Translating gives CASSLGRVSSNQPQHF. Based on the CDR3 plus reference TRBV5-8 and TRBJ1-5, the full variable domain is EAGVTQSPTHLIKTRGQQATLRCSPISGHTSVYWYQQALGLGLQFLLWYDEGEERNRGNFPPRFSGRQFPNYSSELNVNALELEDSALYLCASSLGRVSSNQPQHFGDGTRLSIL.

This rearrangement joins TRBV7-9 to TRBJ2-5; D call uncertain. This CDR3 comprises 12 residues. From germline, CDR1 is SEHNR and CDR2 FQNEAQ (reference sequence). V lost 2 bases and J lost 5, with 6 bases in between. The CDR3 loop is CASSLRSETQYF. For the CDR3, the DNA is TGTGCCAGCAGCTTACGGTCGGAGACCCAGTACTTC.

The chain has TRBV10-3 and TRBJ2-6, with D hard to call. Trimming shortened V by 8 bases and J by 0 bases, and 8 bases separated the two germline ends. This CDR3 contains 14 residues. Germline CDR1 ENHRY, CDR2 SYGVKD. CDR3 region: CAIGPASGANVLTF. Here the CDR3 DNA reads TGTGCCATCGGCCCCGCCTCTGGGGCCAACGTCCTGACTTTC.

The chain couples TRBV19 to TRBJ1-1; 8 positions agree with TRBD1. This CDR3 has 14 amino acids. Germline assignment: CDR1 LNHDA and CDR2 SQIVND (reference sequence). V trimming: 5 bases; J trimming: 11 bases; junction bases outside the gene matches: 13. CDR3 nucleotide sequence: TGTGCCAGTAGTCCAGGAGACAGGGGAGAACAGGCTTTCTTT. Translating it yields CASSPGDRGEQAFF.